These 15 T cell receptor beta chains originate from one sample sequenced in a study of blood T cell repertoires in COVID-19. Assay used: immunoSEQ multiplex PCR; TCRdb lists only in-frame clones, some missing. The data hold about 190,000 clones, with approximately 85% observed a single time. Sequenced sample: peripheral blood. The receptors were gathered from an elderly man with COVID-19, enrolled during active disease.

Here the CDR3 reads CASSQDRGPYGYTF. CDR3 bases: TGCGCCAGCAGCCAAGACAGGGGGCCCTATGGCTACACCTTC. The chain carries TRBV4-1 and TRBJ1-2; 8 bases fit TRBD1. Losses at the gene ends were 0 bases for V and 4 bases for J; bases not matched to a gene: 1. CDR1 is MGHRA, CDR2 YSYEKL, per germline. This CDR3 region has 14 residues.

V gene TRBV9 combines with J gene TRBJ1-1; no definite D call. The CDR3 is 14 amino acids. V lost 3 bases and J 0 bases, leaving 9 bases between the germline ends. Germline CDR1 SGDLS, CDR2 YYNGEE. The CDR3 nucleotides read TGTGCCAGCAGCGCCGACGGGTTGAACACTGAAGCTTTCTTT. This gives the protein CASSADGLNTEAFF.

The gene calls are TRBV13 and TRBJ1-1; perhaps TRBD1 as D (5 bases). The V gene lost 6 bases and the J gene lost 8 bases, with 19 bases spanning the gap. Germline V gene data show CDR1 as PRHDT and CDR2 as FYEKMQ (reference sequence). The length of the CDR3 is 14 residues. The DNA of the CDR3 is TGTGCCAGCAGGCTAGGGGCCAGTGGACCGGAAGCTTTCTTT. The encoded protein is CASRLGASGPEAFF.

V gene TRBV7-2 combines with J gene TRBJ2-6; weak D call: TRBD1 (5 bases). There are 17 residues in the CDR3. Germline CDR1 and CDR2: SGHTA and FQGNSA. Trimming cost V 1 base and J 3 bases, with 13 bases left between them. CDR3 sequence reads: CASSLDGIRDGANVLTF. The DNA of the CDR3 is TGTGCCAGCAGCTTAGACGGAATCAGGGATGGGGCCAACGTCCTGACTTTC.

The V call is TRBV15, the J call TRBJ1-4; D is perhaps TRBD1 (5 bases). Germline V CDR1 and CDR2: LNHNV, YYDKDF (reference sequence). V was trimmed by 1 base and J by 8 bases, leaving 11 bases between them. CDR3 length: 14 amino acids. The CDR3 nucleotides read TGTGCCACCAGCAGAGGGGGCGTTCGGGAAAAACTGTTTTTT. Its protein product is CATSRGGVREKLFF.

CDR3 in amino acids: CASSDGTRQETQYF. In nucleotides, the CDR3 is TGTGCCAGCAGTGACGGGACTCGCCAAGAGACCCAGTACTTC. The chain joins TRBV2 to TRBJ2-5, with D possibly matching TRBD2 (6 bases). Germline-derived CDR1 and CDR2 are SNHLY and FYNNEI. The V end was cut by 3 bases, the J end by 1 base, with 9 bases between. The CDR3 has 14 amino acids.

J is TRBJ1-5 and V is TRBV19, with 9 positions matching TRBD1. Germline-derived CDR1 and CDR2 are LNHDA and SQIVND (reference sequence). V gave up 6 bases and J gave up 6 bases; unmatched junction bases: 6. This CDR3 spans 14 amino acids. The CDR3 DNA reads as TGTGCCAGTAGACCACAGGGGGCAGTTCAGCCCCAGCATTTT. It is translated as CASRPQGAVQPQHF.

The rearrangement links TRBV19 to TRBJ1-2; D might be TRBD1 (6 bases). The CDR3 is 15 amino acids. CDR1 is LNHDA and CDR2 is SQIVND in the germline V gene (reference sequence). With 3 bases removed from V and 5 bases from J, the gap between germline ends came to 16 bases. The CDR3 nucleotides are TGTGCCAGTAGTATGGGAGGGACACGCGGGTATGGCTACACCTTC. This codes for CASSMGGTRGYGYTF.

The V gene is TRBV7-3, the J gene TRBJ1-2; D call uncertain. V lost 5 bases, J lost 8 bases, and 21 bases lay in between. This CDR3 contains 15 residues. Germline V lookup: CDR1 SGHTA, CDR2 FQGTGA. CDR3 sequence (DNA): TGTGCCAGCAGCCCGTGGGCCACCCCGACGGGGGGCTACACCTTC. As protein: CASSPWATPTGGYTF.

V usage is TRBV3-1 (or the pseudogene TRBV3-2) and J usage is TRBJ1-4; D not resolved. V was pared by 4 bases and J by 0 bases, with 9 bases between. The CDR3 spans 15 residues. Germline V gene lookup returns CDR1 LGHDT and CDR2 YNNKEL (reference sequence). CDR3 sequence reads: CASSPLRSTNEKLFF. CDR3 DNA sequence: TGTGCCAGCAGCCCCTTACGGTCAACTAATGAAAAACTGTTTTTT.

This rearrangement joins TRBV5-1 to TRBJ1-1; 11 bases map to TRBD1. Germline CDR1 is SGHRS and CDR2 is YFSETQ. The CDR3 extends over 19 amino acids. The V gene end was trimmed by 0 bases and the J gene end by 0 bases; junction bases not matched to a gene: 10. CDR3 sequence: CASSLAPWTGGMMNTEAFF. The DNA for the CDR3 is TGCGCCAGCAGCTTGGCCCCATGGACAGGGGGCATGATGAACACTGAAGCTTTCTTT.

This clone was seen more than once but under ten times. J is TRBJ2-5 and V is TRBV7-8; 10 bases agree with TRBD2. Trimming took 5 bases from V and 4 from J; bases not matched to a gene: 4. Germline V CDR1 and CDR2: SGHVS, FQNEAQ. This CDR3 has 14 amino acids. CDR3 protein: CASSGSSGGETQYF. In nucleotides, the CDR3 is TGTGCCAGCAGCGGGTCTAGCGGGGGAGAGACCCAGTACTTC.

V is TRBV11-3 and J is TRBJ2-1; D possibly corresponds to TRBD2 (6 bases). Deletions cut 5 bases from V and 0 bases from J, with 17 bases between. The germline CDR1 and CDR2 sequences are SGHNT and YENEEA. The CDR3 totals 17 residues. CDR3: CASSPPGSSSSYNEQFF. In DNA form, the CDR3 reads TGTGCCAGCAGCCCCCCCGGGAGTTCCAGCTCCTACAATGAGCAGTTCTTC.

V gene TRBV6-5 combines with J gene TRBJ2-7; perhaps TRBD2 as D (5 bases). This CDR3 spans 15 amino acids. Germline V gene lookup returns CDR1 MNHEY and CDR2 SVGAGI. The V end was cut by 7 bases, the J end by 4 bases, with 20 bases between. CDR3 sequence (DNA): TGTGCCAGCATCATCCAAGCCGGGGTCCAGTACGAGCAGTACTTC. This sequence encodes CASIIQAGVQYEQYF.

The CDR3 reads CATSSALAGPQETQYF. In DNA form, the CDR3 reads TGTGCCACCAGCAGTGCACTAGCGGGGCCTCAAGAGACCCAGTACTTC. The V call is TRBV15, the J call TRBJ2-5; 10 bases fit TRBD2. Germline CDR1 LNHNV, CDR2 YYDKDF (reference sequence). V dropped 3 bases and J dropped 2; count of bases not matched to a gene: 6. CDR3 length: 16 residues.